This T cell receptor (beta chain) was obtained from a study of blood T cell repertoires in COVID-19. Across the whole study: Samples of COVID-19 (acute and convalescent) were obtained from the United States, Italy and Spain. From T cells, B-cell-depleted T cells, or PBMCs came the material, which was cDNA or gDNA.

The V and J ends lost 4 bases and 4 bases respectively, with 13 bases between them. Germline CDR1 reads LNHDA; CDR2 reads SQIVND (reference sequence). CDR3 length: 14 amino acids. The Seattle patients joined while their infection was active and were tracked longitudinally afterward. In the source study's methods: Reference gene primer amplification in the assay estimated nucleated cell counts. TCRdb keeps only in-frame clones here, not all; method: immunoSEQ multiplex PCR. V and J calls and clone size follow that table, whereas D and trimming were derived from the DNA. Of roughly 50,000 clones listed, 65% to 90% are singletons. This clone has just a few counts.

This sequence was found in an elderly woman with COVID-19, enrolled during active disease. This chain joins TRBV19 and TRBJ1-2; perhaps TRBD1 as D (6 bases). The sample comprised peripheral blood. The CDR3 protein is CASSTLQGVYGYTF. The DNA for the CDR3 is TGTGCCAGTAGTACTCTACAGGGAGTCTATGGCTACACCTTC.